The 19 T cell receptor beta chains presented below share a single source sample, sequenced in a study of T cell responses to AZD1222 COVID-19 vaccine. Using immunoSEQ multiplex PCR, the repertoire was profiled, and TCRdb retains in-frame clones only, with some absent. The profile shows fewer than 150,000 clones, more than 80% of them singletons. The sequenced sample was peripheral blood, obtained on day 0 of AZD1222 vaccination. These TCRs come from an adult in good health.

The chain links TRBV19 to TRBJ1-1, with a weak D call TRBD1 (6 bases). CDR1 is LNHDA and CDR2 is SQIVND in the germline V gene (reference sequence). V gave up 5 bases and J gave up 1 base, with 11 bases separating them. The CDR3 spans 14 residues. DNA of the CDR3: TGTGCCAGTAGTCCGGGACACCCGAACACTGAAGCTTTCTTT. It translates to CASSPGHPNTEAFF.

Of note for this clone: Other DNA sequences in this specimen translate into the identical CDR3. This chain uses TRBV12-3 or TRBV12-4 with TRBJ1-1; D call uncertain. V shed 1 base and J shed 2 bases, with 5 bases lying between them. The length of the CDR3 is 13 residues. In DNA, the CDR3 is TGTGCCAGCAGTTTAGGCCCTAACACTGAAGCTTTCTTT. Protein: CASSLGPNTEAFF.

In the case of this clone: The sample holds other DNA sequences that translate to the same CDR3. This chain uses TRBV28 with TRBJ2-2, with 12 bases identical to TRBD2. This CDR3 contains 15 residues. Germline CDR1 and CDR2: MDHEN and SYDVKM. Losses at the gene ends were 8 bases for V and 1 base for J; bases not matched to a gene: 2. The CDR3 spells CASLTSGGNTGELFF. Here the CDR3 DNA reads TGTGCCAGCTTGACTAGCGGGGGGAACACCGGGGAGCTGTTTTTT.

This clone has only a few counts. The chain employs TRBV28 and TRBJ1-2; D is unclear. This CDR3 contains 13 residues. Germline V CDR1 and CDR2: MDHEN, SYDVKM. The V end was cut by 4 bases, the J end by 2 bases, with 8 bases between. CDR3 nucleotides: TGTGCCAGCAGTTCCCACAGCAACTATGGCTACACCTTC. Protein: CASSSHSNYGYTF.

The J gene is TRBJ2-1, the V gene TRBV2; the match to TRBD2 covers 9 bases. The CDR3 covers 16 residues. Germline V lookup: CDR1 SNHLY, CDR2 FYNNEI. Trimming removed 11 bases from V and 8 bases from J; junction bases left unmatched: 19. DNA for the CDR3: TGTGCCCTATTATCGCCAGCGGGGGGCCTTGTGGATGAGCAGTTCTTC. It yields the protein CALLSPAGGLVDEQFF.

The chain carries TRBV10-3 and TRBJ1-2; no firm D call. Germline loops: CDR1 ENHRY, CDR2 SYGVKD. V lost 0 bases to trimming and J lost 4 bases, with 15 bases between them. This CDR3 region has 16 residues. CDR3 region: CAISESTSQLRYGYTF. CDR3 nucleotides: TGTGCCATCAGTGAGTCCACGAGTCAACTGCGCTATGGCTACACCTTC.

The V gene is TRBV28, the J gene TRBJ1-5, with a tentative D call TRBD1 (5 bases). Germline V gene data show CDR1 as MDHEN and CDR2 as SYDVKM. CDR3 size: 15 residues. Trimming shortened V by 6 bases and J by 6 bases, and 18 bases separated the two germline ends. This CDR3 reads CASSFGGVGRQPQHF. The CDR3, as DNA: TGTGCCAGCAGCTTCGGGGGGGTCGGTCGTCAGCCCCAGCATTTT.

This chain uses TRBV2 with TRBJ1-2, with unresolved D. CDR1 is SNHLY and CDR2 is FYNNEI in the germline V gene. Trimming stripped 6 bases from V and 4 bases from J, with 12 bases between. This CDR3 region has 13 residues. The CDR3 spells CASSFTPSYGYTF. CDR3 nucleotide sequence: TGTGCCAGCAGCTTCACCCCTAGCTATGGCTACACCTTC. The full variable domain, completed using reference TRBV2 and TRBJ1-2, is EPEVTQTPSHQVTQMGQEVILRCVPISNHLYFYWYRQILGQKVEFLVSFYNNEISEKSEIFDDQFSVERPDGSNFTLKIRSTKLEDSAMYFCASSFTPSYGYTFGSGTRLTVV.

V gene TRBV5-1 combines with J gene TRBJ1-2; 7 nucleotides align to TRBD1. Germline V gives CDR1 SGHRS, CDR2 YFSETQ. J gave up 5 bases and V 4 bases, and 8 bases lay outside the gene matches. This CDR3 comprises 14 residues. In nucleotides, the CDR3 is TGCGCCAGCAGCACCACCGGGACAGCTTATGGCTACACCTTC. Amino acid sequence: CASSTTGTAYGYTF.

V usage is TRBV19 and J usage is TRBJ2-3; 8 bases line up with TRBD2. The CDR3 runs 15 residues. CDR1 and CDR2 (germline): LNHDA, SQIVND (reference sequence). Germline trimming cut 5 bases from V and 2 bases from J; bases unmatched to any gene: 6. The CDR3 loop reads CASSGLAFLTDTQYF. CDR3 nucleotides: TGTGCCAGTAGTGGACTAGCCTTCCTCACAGATACGCAGTATTTT.

The chain links TRBV2 to TRBJ1-5; maybe TRBD1 (5 bases). Germline V gives CDR1 SNHLY, CDR2 FYNNEI. Trimming shortened V by 3 bases and J by 4 bases, and 10 bases separated the two germline ends. The CDR3 sequence is 14 residues long. The CDR3 sequence is CASSEEGWNQPQHF. CDR3 bases: TGTGCCAGCAGTGAGGAGGGGTGGAATCAGCCCCAGCATTTT.

This clone was recorded once. The genes are TRBV7-9 and TRBJ2-1, with 7 positions matching TRBD1. The CDR3 totals 15 residues. Looked up from germline, CDR1 is SEHNR and CDR2 is FQNEAQ (reference sequence). V dropped 8 bases and J dropped 5; count of bases not matched to a gene: 12. CDR3 amino acids: CASGSRDRRNNEQFF. DNA of the CDR3: TGTGCCAGCGGTTCAAGGGACAGACGAAACAATGAGCAGTTCTTC. The variable domain in full, with the rest retrieved from reference TRBV7-9 and TRBJ2-1, is DTGVSQNPRHKITKRGQNVTFRCDPISEHNRLYWYRQTLGQGPEFLTYFQNEAQLEKSRLLSDRFSAERPKGSFSTLEIQRTEQGDSAMYLCASGSRDRRNNEQFFGPGTRLTVL.

The chain uses TRBV20-1 and TRBJ2-1, with unresolved D. Germline V gene sequence: CDR1 DFQATT, CDR2 SNEGSKA (reference sequence). Trimming took off 6 bases at V and 4 bases at J, with 7 bases between the two ends. The CDR3 runs 11 residues. The CDR3 reads CSAVRYNEQFF. The CDR3 DNA reads as TGCAGTGCAGTCCGATACAATGAGCAGTTCTTC.

J is TRBJ1-3 and V is TRBV11-2; D may be TRBD1 (5 bases). Looked up from germline, CDR1 is SGHAT and CDR2 is FQNNGV. Trimming left V 8 bases short and J 4 bases short, with 12 bases between. CDR3 length: 13 amino acids. In DNA form, the CDR3 reads TGTGCCAGCGGCTCCGGGGGAGGAAACACCATATATTTT. This encodes CASGSGGGNTIYF.

This sequence joins TRBV30 and TRBJ2-7, with no clear D. Germline CDR1 is GTSNPN and CDR2 is SVGIG (reference sequence). V was clipped by 1 base and J by 7 bases, with 20 bases between them. CDR3 length equals 15 residues. The CDR3 DNA follows: TGTGCCTGGAGTGGCGGACGGCGGTCGACCGGGGAGCAGTACTTC. This codes for CAWSGGRRSTGEQYF.

The chain employs TRBV5-1 and TRBJ2-5, with D unresolved. V dropped 4 bases and J dropped 4 bases, with 14 bases sitting between them. The CDR3 is 14 residues long. Germline V gives CDR1 SGHRS, CDR2 YFSETQ. CDR3 protein: CASSPDPVGETQYF. CDR3 in DNA: TGCGCCAGCAGCCCGGATCCGGTGGGAGAGACCCAGTACTTC.

The CDR3 protein is CASTHGGARYEQYF. The CDR3 DNA sequence: TGCGCCAGCACCCATGGGGGGGCGCGATACGAGCAGTACTTC. The chain has TRBV5-1 and TRBJ2-7; weak D call: TRBD2 (7 bases). Germline CDR1 SGHRS, CDR2 YFSETQ. The CDR3 totals 14 residues. V was shortened by 6 bases and J by 4 bases, with 17 bases between the two germline ends.

The V call is TRBV28, the J call TRBJ1-5; tentative D call: TRBD1 (5 bases). Germline V lookup: CDR1 MDHEN, CDR2 SYDVKM. Trimming left V 3 bases short and J 4 bases short, with 10 bases between. The CDR3 sequence is 14 residues long. The CDR3 here is CASSFDDRNQPQHF. CDR3 DNA sequence: TGTGCCAGCAGTTTCGATGACAGAAATCAGCCCCAGCATTTT.

The chain uses TRBV5-1 and TRBJ2-2, with TRBD2 as a possible D gene (5 bases). Between the trimmed V and J ends, which lost 5 bases and 0 bases, there was a span of 11 bases. Germline V CDR1 and CDR2: SGHRS, YFSETQ. This CDR3 is 15 amino acids long. Written as DNA, the CDR3 is TGCGCCAGCAGATCGGTGGGAGCGAACACCGGGGAGCTGTTTTTT. Translating it yields CASRSVGANTGELFF.